Listed below are T cell receptor beta chains from one sample, sequenced in a study of CD8 T cells in ankylosing spondylitis. TCRdb reprocessed the 5' RACE reads with MiXCR, giving one entry per CDR3 protein. This sample carries 350,000 to 450,000 distinct CDR3 sequences, around 20% of them seen once, and the ten largest clones take about an eighth. Sample: blood, either unsorted or a sorted T cell fraction (not recorded which). All receptors come from a male donor with ankylosing spondylitis or in good health (not recorded which). CDR3s include the opening cysteine and the closing phenylalanine or tryptophan. A D gene is named only where the DNA matches it firmly. Some rows have no size entry. The others give once, few or many, or a class for an expanded clone.

clone size	CDR3 length	D gene	V gene	J gene	CDR3 protein	CDR3 DNA
few	15	.	TRBV10-3	TRBJ2-7	CAISPSGTPSYEQYF	TGTGCCATCAGTCCTTCCGGGACACCCTCCTACGAGCAGTACTTC
many	13	.	TRBV12-3/TRBV12-4	TRBJ2-1	CASSYGTYNEQFF	TGTGCCAGCAGTTACGGGACCTACAATGAGCAGTTCTTC
.	10	.	TRBV29-1	TRBJ1-1	CSVLDTEAFF	TGCAGCGTTCTTGACACTGAAGCTTTCTTT
few	16	.	TRBV20-1	TRBJ1-5	CSARDRDWGGNQPQHF	TGCAGTGCTAGAGATAGGGACTGGGGAGGCAATCAGCCCCAGCATTTT
once	16	TRBD2	TRBV15	TRBJ2-3	CATSREGRGAADTQYF	TGTGCCACCAGCAGAGAGGGGCGGGGGGCCGCAGATACGCAGTATTTT
few	16	.	TRBV6-5	TRBJ2-5	CASSYSKVEWGETQYF	TGTGCCAGCAGTTACTCGAAGGTGGAGTGGGGAGAGACCCAGTACTTC
.	16	TRBD2	TRBV4-2	TRBJ2-1	CASSQDPDLGGDEQFF	TGTGCCAGCAGCCAAGATCCCGATTTGGGGGGGGATGAGCAGTTCTTC
.	16	.	TRBV28	TRBJ1-5	CASSFLWGETNQPQHF	TGTGCCAGCAGCTTCCTTTGGGGGGAAACCAATCAGCCCCAGCATTTT
few	15	.	TRBV14	TRBJ2-3	CASSQGRTSTDTQYF	TGTGCCAGCAGCCAGGGCCGGACTAGCACAGATACGCAGTATTTT
.	12	.	TRBV27	TRBJ2-7	CASTNTSYEQYF	TGTGCCAGCACAAACACCTCCTACGAGCAGTACTTC
few	13	TRBD2	TRBV12-3/TRBV12-4	TRBJ2-5	CASRVAGEETQYF	TGTGCCAGCAGAGTAGCGGGGGAAGAGACCCAGTACTTC
.	15	.	TRBV10-3	TRBJ2-7	CAISERGDQGYEQYF	TGTGCCATCAGTGAGAGGGGGGACCAGGGATACGAGCAGTACTTC
few	12	.	TRBV7-9	TRBJ2-3	CASRAGADTQYF	TGTGCCAGCAGGGCAGGGGCAGATACGCAGTATTTT
medium-sized	16	TRBD1	TRBV15	TRBJ1-3	CATSRDGQGAGNTIYF	TGTGCCACCAGCAGAGATGGGCAGGGGGCGGGAAACACCATATATTTT
many	15	TRBD1	TRBV29-1	TRBJ1-1	CSVEGDRAIDTEAFF	TGCAGCGTTGAAGGGGACAGGGCGATCGACACTGAAGCTTTCTTT
few	12	TRBD2	TRBV5-5	TRBJ2-7	CASSLESSGGYF	TGTGCCAGCAGCTTGGAGTCTAGCGGGGGTTACTTC
few	16	.	TRBV12-3/TRBV12-4	TRBJ2-1	CASSLPQESSYNEQFF	TGTGCCAGCAGTTTACCCCAGGAAAGCTCCTACAATGAGCAGTTCTTC
few	15	.	TRBV12-3/TRBV12-4	TRBJ2-3	CASAPGLVPMNTQYF	TGTGCCAGCGCGCCGGGACTTGTCCCGATGAATACGCAGTATTTT
.	15	TRBD1	TRBV12-3/TRBV12-4	TRBJ2-7	CASSHTGQASYEQYF	TGTGCCAGCAGCCATACGGGACAGGCCTCCTACGAGCAGTACTTC
.	14	.	TRBV11-2	TRBJ2-2	CASSTDTNTGELFF	TGTGCCAGCAGCACGGACACAAACACCGGGGAGCTGTTTTTT
few	15	.	TRBV12-3/TRBV12-4	TRBJ2-3	CASSPRPISTDTQYF	TGTGCCAGCAGCCCCAGGCCGATTAGCACAGATACGCAGTATTTT
.	15	TRBD1	TRBV4-1	TRBJ2-7	CASSHTRDSPYEQYF	TGCGCCAGCAGCCATACCCGGGACAGCCCCTACGAGCAGTACTTC
.	12	.	TRBV30	TRBJ2-1	CAWSVYRDEQFF	TGTGCCTGGAGTGTTTATAGGGACGAGCAGTTCTTC
few	13	TRBD1	TRBV6-1	TRBJ1-2	CASVPTGGDGYTF	TGTGCCAGCGTACCCACAGGGGGGGATGGCTACACCTTC
few	13	.	TRBV7-9	TRBJ2-5	CASSSNLRETQYF	TGTGCCAGCAGCTCGAACCTAAGGGAGACCCAGTACTTC